This TCR beta chain is drawn from a study of T cells in Graves' hyperthyroidism and ophthalmopathy. Hyperthyroidism of Graves' type that showed no ophthalmopathy progression within 18 months was stable. This clonotype was detected ten times or more. The target antigen is unknown. Study-wide findings and caveats: Blood shared most expanded thyroid clonotypes above 0.001.

TCR beta CDR3 regions were amplified from RNA transcripts. A first-round RT-PCR of the TCR CDR3 used the HTBI primer set. TCRdb used MiXCR to reprocess the multiplex PCR reads, holding one entry per CDR3 protein. The sample has some 700,000 distinct CDR3 sequences; 15% to 20% are singletons. Source material: blood. The source of this sequence is a man in his fifties or sixties with Graves' hyperthyroidism.

In DNA, the CDR3 is TGTGCCGGGAGACTAGCGGGAGAGCCAGATACGCAGTATTTT. Its translation: CAGRLAGEPDTQYF. The rearrangement links TRBV2 to TRBJ2-3; 12 bases fit TRBD2. The junction had 7 bases not matched to a gene; V was cut back by 11 bases and J by 4 bases. CDR3 length equals 14 residues. Looked up from germline, CDR1 is SNHLY and CDR2 is FYNNEI.